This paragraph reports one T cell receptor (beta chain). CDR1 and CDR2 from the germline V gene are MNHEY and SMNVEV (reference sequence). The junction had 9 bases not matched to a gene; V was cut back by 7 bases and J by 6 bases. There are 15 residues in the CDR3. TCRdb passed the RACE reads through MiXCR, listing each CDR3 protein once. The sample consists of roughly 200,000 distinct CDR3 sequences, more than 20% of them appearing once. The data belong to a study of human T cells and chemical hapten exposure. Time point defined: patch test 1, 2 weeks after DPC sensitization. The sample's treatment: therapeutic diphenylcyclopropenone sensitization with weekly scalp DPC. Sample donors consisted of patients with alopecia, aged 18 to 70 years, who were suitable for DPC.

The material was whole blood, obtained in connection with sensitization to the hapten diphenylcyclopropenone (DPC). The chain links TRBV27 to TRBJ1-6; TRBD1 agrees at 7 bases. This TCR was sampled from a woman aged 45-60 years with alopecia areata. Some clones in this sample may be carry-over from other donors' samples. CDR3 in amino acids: CASNTVGTVNSPLHF. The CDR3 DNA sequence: TGTGCCAGCAACACAGTGGGGACAGTTAATTCACCCCTCCACTTT.